This T cell receptor (beta chain) was recovered during a study of blood T cell repertoires in COVID-19. In the study overall: The study drew acute and convalescent COVID-19 samples from the United States, Italy and Spain. PBMCs, B-cell-depleted T cells, or T cells were the source of the cDNA or gDNA that made up the material.

This CDR3 is built from 15 residues. Germline V gene data show CDR1 as SGDLS and CDR2 as YYNGEE. V lost 3 bases, J lost 3 bases, and 5 bases stayed unmatched. Per the authors' pipeline: Estimation of nucleated cell counts relied on the amplification of reference gene primers. Assay used: immunoSEQ multiplex PCR; TCRdb lists only in-frame clones, some missing. The V and J calls and the clone size are those of that table, but D and trimming were determined from the DNA. The table lists 120,000 or so clones, roughly nine tenths of them singletons. This TCR came from a man between 65 and 79 years old with active or convalescent COVID-19. J is TRBJ1-5 and V is TRBV9, with 8 bases matching TRBD1. The sequencing input was peripheral blood. In DNA form, the CDR3 reads TGTGCCAGCAGCGGACAGGGGAAGGCCAATCAGCCCCAGCATTTT. Its translation: CASSGQGKANQPQHF.